This is a list of T cell receptor beta chains from one sample in a study of glioma-infiltrating T cells. MiXCR was run by TCRdb on the multiplex PCR reads, yielding one entry per CDR3 protein. This repertoire shows under 200,000 distinct CDR3 sequences, about 32% found once; its top ten account for 20%. The source material was glioma tissue, nonneoplastic brain tissue, or PBMCs (not recorded which). The receptors were sampled from a human donor with low-grade glioma or glioblastoma, undergoing nonglioma brain surgery, or in good health (not recorded which). Both conserved end residues are part of each CDR3. A D gene is named only where the DNA matches it firmly. Some rows mark clone size as missing; the rest say once, few, many or name a class of expanded clone.

clone_size	d_call	v_call	j_call	cdr3_aa	cdr3_nt
-	-	TRBV29-1	TRBJ2-7	CSTKEGLSEQYF	TGCAGCACCAAGGAAGGTCTCTCCGAGCAGTACTTC
-	-	TRBV6-2/TRBV6-3	TRBJ2-7	CASSQPQGSYEQYF	TGTGCCAGCAGTCAACCTCAGGGCAGCTACGAGCAGTACTTC
-	-	TRBV27	TRBJ1-1	CASLLNPGGAGIVAEAFF	TGTGCCAGCCTGTTAAATCCAGGAGGGGCAGGCATCGTCGCTGAAGCTTTCTTT
-	TRBD2	TRBV4-3	TRBJ2-5	CASSQEISGRAEGETQYF	TGCGCCAGCAGCCAAGAAATTAGCGGGAGGGCCGAGGGGGAGACCCAGTACTTC
many	-	TRBV4-1	TRBJ1-5	CASSQGLDSNQPQHF	TGCGCCAGCAGCCAAGGGCTCGATAGCAATCAGCCCCAGCATTTT
-	TRBD2	TRBV29-1	TRBJ2-3	CSVAGTSGLTDTQYF	TGCAGCGTTGCCGGGACTAGCGGACTTACAGATACGCAGTATTTT
many	TRBD1	TRBV12-3/TRBV12-4	TRBJ1-1	CASSYQGAFAEAFF	TGTGCCAGCAGTTACCAGGGGGCGTTCGCTGAAGCTTTCTTT
few	TRBD1	TRBV12-3/TRBV12-4	TRBJ1-4	CASSRGLWGEKLLF	TGTGCCAGCTCTAGGGGGCTATGGGGTGAAAAACTGCTTTTT
many	-	TRBV7-2	TRBJ1-1	CASSLSLRGGSEAFF	TGTGCCAGCAGCTTAAGTCTAAGGGGGGGCTCTGAAGCTTTCTTT
-	-	TRBV11-2	TRBJ1-2	CASSLGWPVINYGYTF	TGTGCCAGCAGCTTAGGGTGGCCGGTGATCAACTATGGCTACACCTTC
-	-	TRBV19	TRBJ2-5	CARQEGQTTSKTQYF	TGTGCCAGACAGGAGGGACAGACCACTTCGAAGACCCAGTACTTC
many	TRBD2	TRBV12-3/TRBV12-4	TRBJ2-7	CASMWTSGYEQYF	TGTGCCAGCATGTGGACTAGCGGGTACGAGCAGTACTTC
-	-	TRBV19	TRBJ1-1	CASNQQATNTEAFF	TGTGCCAGTAATCAACAGGCGACGAACACTGAAGCTTTCTTT
-	-	TRBV19	TRBJ2-2	CASMPGHTGELFF	TGTGCCAGTATGCCGGGGCACACCGGGGAGCTGTTTTTT
few	-	TRBV7-6	TRBJ2-5	CASSLRSTAQESQYF	TGTGCCAGCAGCTTAAGGTCGACCGCCCAGGAGTCCCAGTACTTC
-	TRBD1	TRBV6-2/TRBV6-3	TRBJ2-3	CASSSGTGVTDTQYF	TGTGCCAGCAGCTCCGGGACAGGGGTCACAGATACGCAGTATTTT
-	-	TRBV29-1	TRBJ1-2	CSVVDNNYGYTF	TGCAGCGTTGTGGACAATAACTATGGCTACACCTTC
many	-	TRBV4-1	TRBJ2-4	CASSHSTVRAKNIQYF	TGCGCCAGCAGCCACTCGACAGTCCGAGCCAAAAACATTCAGTACTTC
many	-	TRBV20-1	TRBJ1-2	CSARNTGTSGYTF	TGCAGTGCTAGAAATACAGGGACATCAGGCTACACCTTC
many	-	TRBV28	TRBJ1-6	CASSLEAESSYNSPLHF	TGTGCCAGCAGCTTAGAGGCGGAGAGCTCCTATAATTCACCCCTCCACTTT
few	-	TRBV5-6	TRBJ2-3	CASSFGFGGTDTQYF	TGTGCCAGCAGCTTCGGGTTTGGAGGCACAGATACGCAGTATTTT
many	TRBD1	TRBV27	TRBJ2-5	CASSLDRSTGTQYF	TGTGCCAGCAGTTTGGACAGGAGCACCGGGACCCAGTACTTC
many	-	TRBV28	TRBJ1-4	CASTPRGREKLFF	TGTGCCAGCACCCCGAGGGGCCGTGAAAAACTGTTTTTT
many	-	TRBV30	TRBJ2-3	CAWNGAGTVTDTQYF	TGTGCCTGGAACGGGGCAGGGACCGTCACAGATACGCAGTATTTT
many	-	TRBV2	TRBJ2-1	CASSEDPPSEQFF	TGTGCCAGCAGTGAAGATCCGCCTTCTGAGCAGTTCTTC
many	TRBD2	TRBV6-1	TRBJ2-7	CASSLAQYEQYF	TGTGCCAGTTCACTAGCGCAATACGAGCAGTACTTC
many	-	TRBV27	TRBJ2-7	CASSLNQLSYEQYF	TGTGCCAGCAGTTTAAACCAGTTAAGCTACGAGCAGTACTTC
-	-	TRBV19	TRBJ2-5	CARRPSTFRVETQSF	TGTGCCCGTCGTCCGTCGACCTTCCGGGTGGAGACCCAGTCCTTC
many	TRBD1	TRBV6-2/TRBV6-3	TRBJ2-7	CASRGTGGVYEQYF	TGTGCCAGCAGGGGGACAGGGGGCGTCTACGAGCAGTACTTC
many	-	TRBV29-1	TRBJ2-3	CSVEDSPITDTQYF	TGCAGCGTTGAGGACAGCCCAATCACAGATACGCAGTATTTT
-	TRBD1	TRBV18	TRBJ1-2	CASSRTGGGRGYTF	TGTGCCAGCTCACGGACAGGGGGCGGACGTGGCTACACCTTC
many	TRBD1	TRBV7-2	TRBJ2-4	CASTQDRANIQYF	TGTGCCAGCACCCAAGACAGGGCTAACATTCAGTACTTC
many	-	TRBV20-1	TRBJ2-3	CSARTTDTQYF	TGCAGTGCTAGAACCACAGATACGCAGTATTTT
many	-	TRBV28	TRBJ1-3	CASSPFTNSGNTIYF	TGTGCCAGCAGCCCTTTTACCAACTCTGGAAACACCATATATTTT
many	TRBD2	TRBV19	TRBJ2-1	CASNGGSTYNEQFF	TGTGCCAGTAACGGCGGGAGCACCTACAATGAGCAGTTCTTC
many	-	TRBV6-4	TRBJ2-3	CASSVGRSDTQYF	TGTGCCAGCAGTGTCGGAAGGAGCGATACGCAGTATTTT
many	-	TRBV20-1	TRBJ2-3	CSAREPPLGYF	TGCAGTGCTAGAGAACCTCCCTTAGGGTATTTT
many	-	TRBV11-2	TRBJ2-7	CASSLGAGTYEQYF	TGTGCCAGCAGCTTAGGGGCGGGAACCTACGAGCAGTACTTC
-	TRBD2	TRBV19	TRBJ2-1	CASSQTSGSWDEQFF	TGTGCCAGTAGCCAGACTAGCGGGAGTTGGGATGAGCAGTTCTTC
-	TRBD1	TRBV19	TRBJ2-5	CASSIRYRGETQYF	TGTGCCAGTAGTATACGGTACAGGGGGGAGACCCAGTACTTC
many	TRBD1	TRBV20-1	TRBJ2-7	CSASRDRGEQYF	TGCAGTGCTAGCCGGGACAGGGGCGAGCAGTACTTC
-	-	TRBV12-3/TRBV12-4	TRBJ2-5	CASSRGGGGQETQYF	TGTGCCAGCAGTCGCGGCGGCGGGGGCCAGGAGACCCAGTACTTC
many	TRBD2	TRBV5-1	TRBJ2-1	CASSLGGRASYNEQFF	TGCGCCAGCAGCTTGGGTGGGAGGGCCTCCTACAATGAGCAGTTCTTC
-	-	TRBV20-1	TRBJ2-7	CSARVGGYRDRDYEQYF	TGCAGTGCTAGAGTGGGAGGATATCGAGACAGGGACTACGAGCAGTACTTC
many	-	TRBV7-9	TRBJ1-3	CASSLAWDYRDSGNTIYF	TGTGCCAGCAGCTTAGCGTGGGATTACAGGGACTCTGGAAACACCATATATTTT
-	-	TRBV6-5	TRBJ1-2	CARSYKGRYTF	TGTGCCAGAAGTTACAAAGGCAGATACACCTTC
many	-	TRBV11-1	TRBJ1-2	CASSDPASLIKGYTF	TGTGCCAGCAGCGACCCCGCCTCCCTGATTAAAGGCTACACCTTC
few	TRBD2	TRBV29-1	TRBJ2-1	CSVAGTRASDEQFF	TGCAGCGTTGCCGGGACTAGGGCTAGCGATGAGCAGTTCTTC
many	TRBD1	TRBV5-4	TRBJ1-4	CASSLGPGQGDEKLFF	TGTGCCAGCAGCTTGGGGCCGGGACAGGGGGATGAAAAACTGTTTTTT
-	TRBD2	TRBV4-2	TRBJ2-1	CASRNSQAGSFNEQFF	TGTGCCAGCAGGAACTCTCAAGCGGGATCGTTTAATGAGCAGTTCTTC
many	-	TRBV20-1	TRBJ2-7	CSARVYGVTSYEQYF	TGCAGTGCTAGAGTGTATGGGGTCACCTCCTACGAGCAGTACTTC
few	TRBD2	TRBV3-1	TRBJ2-1	CASNNLAGGPNEQFF	TGTGCCAGCAACAACCTGGCGGGAGGGCCCAATGAGCAGTTCTTC
many	-	TRBV20-1	TRBJ1-2	CSAIRPNTYGYTF	TGCAGTGCTATCCGGCCCAATACCTATGGCTACACCTTC
-	-	TRBV20-1	TRBJ1-4	CSALTAAPFEKLFF	TGCAGTGCCCTTACGGCGGCCCCTTTTGAAAAACTGTTTTTT
-	TRBD1	TRBV5-6	TRBJ2-7	CAISSDRAYEQYF	TGTGCCATCAGCTCGGACAGGGCCTACGAGCAGTACTTC
-	-	TRBV29-1	TRBJ2-7	CSVEDPTGPTIRVEQYF	TGCAGCGTTGAAGATCCGACAGGACCCACGATTAGGGTCGAGCAGTACTTC
-	-	TRBV5-1	TRBJ2-3	CASSPGTVIDTQYF	TGCGCCAGCAGCCCGGGAACGGTTATAGATACGCAGTATTTT
-	TRBD2	TRBV4-1	TRBJ2-1	CASSQDATSTYNEQFF	TGCGCCAGCAGCCAAGATGCGACTAGCACCTACAATGAGCAGTTCTTC
-	-	TRBV2	TRBJ2-1	CASSLGDEQFF	TGTGCCAGCAGCTTGGGGGATGAGCAGTTCTTC